The 3 T cell receptor beta chains below come from one sample, sequenced in a study of CXCR3-negative and CXCR3-positive naive CD8 T cells. Study-wide results and caveats: Naive cells positive for CXCR3 carried more hydrophobic TRB CDR3s than CXCR3-negative ones.

The libraries of TRB cDNA were prepared using 5' RACE with UMI labels. Each CDR3 protein gets one entry in TCRdb, which reprocessed the 5' RACE reads and gives no DNA. This sample lists 55,000 to 65,000 distinct CDR3 sequences; its ten largest clones have 0.5% to 0.6%. Their specific antigens are unknown. The sequenced sample consisted of naive CXCR3+ CD8+ T cells from blood. Subset meaning: CD45RO-CCR7+CD27+CD95- naive CD8+ T cells expressing CXCR3 (TNR3+). The receptor set was obtained from a human donor in good health. Some clones in this sample may be carry-over from other donors' samples.

V is TRBV4-3 and J is TRBJ2-7; TCRdb's D gene call, TRBD1, goes unchecked for lack of DNA. Looked up from germline, CDR1 is LGHNA and CDR2 is YSLEER. CDR3 length: 15 amino acids. This CDR3 reads CASSQEPGNTYEQYF.

The chain carries TRBV29-1 and TRBJ1-1; TCRdb's D gene call, TRBD1, goes unchecked for lack of DNA. Per germline, CDR1 SQVTM and CDR2 ANQGSEA. CDR3 length: 13 residues. Here the CDR3 reads CSVEKGGYTEAFF.

The chain carries TRBV19 and TRBJ2-4; absent DNA, TCRdb's TRBD2 call cannot be checked. There are 13 residues in the CDR3. In germline, CDR1 is LNHDA, CDR2 SQIVND (reference sequence). The CDR3 sequence: CASTVGAKNIQYF.